The next 15 T cell receptor beta chains were all read from a single sample in a study of T cell changes during pregnancy in multiple sclerosis. The protocol was immunoSEQ multiplex PCR, while the TCRdb copy is restricted to in-frame clones and leaves out a portion. The profile shows some 80,000 clones, about nine tenths of them singletons. The sequences come from peripheral blood, collected in the first trimester of pregnancy. All receptors derive from a female donor with multiple sclerosis, enrolled in a pregnancy study.

In DNA, the CDR3 is TGTGCCATCACCCCGGGACAGGGACAGCCCCAGCATTTT. It codes for CAITPGQGQPQHF. The rearrangement links TRBV10-3 to TRBJ1-5; 9 bases fit TRBD1. V lost 7 bases to trimming and J lost 7 bases; unmatched junction nucleotides: 5. Germline CDR1 and CDR2: ENHRY and SYGVKD. There are 13 residues in the CDR3.

The chain is built from TRBV7-9 and TRBJ1-4, with 8 bases aligning to TRBD1. CDR1 and CDR2 from the germline V gene are SEHNR and FQNEAQ (reference sequence). Trimming at V came to 5 bases and at J to 3 bases, leaving 5 bases not matched to a gene. The CDR3 has 15 residues. Here the CDR3 reads CASSPQGEANEKLFF. CDR3 in DNA: TGTGCCAGCAGCCCACAGGGGGAGGCTAATGAAAAACTGTTTTTT.

The rearrangement links TRBV25-1 to TRBJ1-1; possible D gene TRBD1, 5 bases. Germline assignment: CDR1 MGHDK and CDR2 SYGVNS. V was trimmed by 1 base and J by 1 base, leaving 13 bases between them. This CDR3 is built from 16 residues. The CDR3 DNA reads as TGTGCCAGCAGTGAATTTGGTGGCCAGGGGAACACTGAAGCTTTCTTT. Translating gives CASSEFGGQGNTEAFF.

The V and J genes are TRBV6-1 and TRBJ1-6; 7 bases are shared with TRBD1. V lost 8 bases, J lost 7 bases, and 11 bases stayed unmatched. CDR3 size: 15 residues. Per germline, CDR1 MNHNS and CDR2 SASEGT. The CDR3, as DNA: TGTGCCAGCGAGCTCGAACAGGGGAAGAATTCACCCCTCCACTTT. It encodes CASELEQGKNSPLHF.

This sequence joins TRBV30 and TRBJ1-3, with 10 positions matching TRBD1. Looked up from germline, CDR1 is GTSNPN and CDR2 is SVGIG (reference sequence). After removal of 3 bases from V and 3 bases from J, the junction contained 8 bases not matched to a gene. This CDR3 region has 16 residues. The CDR3 loop reads CAWSQIDRGLGNTIYF. For the CDR3, the DNA is TGTGCCTGGAGCCAGATTGACAGGGGGCTTGGAAACACCATATATTTT.

This chain connects TRBV5-5 to TRBJ1-4; D is unresolved. This CDR3 has 14 residues. Germline V lookup: CDR1 SGHKS, CDR2 YYEKEE (reference sequence). V lost 0 bases, J lost 8 bases, and 11 bases lay in between. CDR3 sequence reads: CASSLGGLREKLFF. The CDR3 DNA follows: TGTGCCAGCAGCTTGGGAGGGTTAAGGGAAAAACTGTTTTTT.

The rearrangement links TRBV7-2 to TRBJ2-3; 15 nucleotides agree with TRBD2. CDR1 is SGHTA and CDR2 is FQGNSA in the germline V gene. After removal of 5 bases from V and 4 bases from J, the junction contained 10 bases not matched to a gene. CDR3 length: 18 residues. The CDR3 region is CASSAWTSGGARADTQYF. The CDR3 coding sequence is TGTGCCAGCAGCGCATGGACTAGCGGGGGGGCGAGGGCAGATACGCAGTATTTT.

The V and J genes are TRBV6-5 and TRBJ1-2; 7 bases line up with TRBD1. The germline CDR1 and CDR2 sequences are MNHEY and SVGAGI. The CDR3 has 14 residues. V lost 7 bases, J lost 2 bases, and 7 bases stayed unmatched. The CDR3 bases are TGTGCCAGCAATCCCGGGACAGACAACTATGGCTACACCTTC. Translating gives CASNPGTDNYGYTF.

The chain recombines TRBV19 with TRBJ2-7; 10 bases map to TRBD1. Germline lookup yields CDR1 LNHDA and CDR2 SQIVND (reference sequence). The CDR3 covers 15 residues. The J segment lost 0 bases and the V segment lost 2 bases, leaving 1 base of the junction unmatched. For the CDR3, the DNA is TGTGCCAGTAGTATAAGGACAGGGGGCTCCTACGAGCAGTACTTC. Translated, it gives CASSIRTGGSYEQYF.

V gene TRBV9 combines with J gene TRBJ2-7, with TRBD2 as a possible D gene (6 bases). V gave up 0 bases and J gave up 6 bases, with 10 bases separating them. Germline values: CDR1 SGDLS, CDR2 YYNGEE. The CDR3 spans 13 residues. This CDR3 is CASSVDLGGEQYF. The CDR3 bases are TGTGCCAGCAGCGTAGACTTGGGGGGCGAGCAGTACTTC.

This sequence joins TRBV28 and TRBJ2-1, with 12 bases aligning to TRBD2. The germline gives CDR1 MDHEN, CDR2 SYDVKM. The CDR3 has 14 residues. The V gene end was trimmed by 8 bases and the J gene end by 7 bases; junction bases not matched to a gene: 6. The CDR3: CASLGTSGSNEQFF. The CDR3 region has the DNA TGTGCCAGCCTCGGGACTAGCGGGTCGAATGAGCAGTTCTTC.

This chain links TRBV7-8 with TRBJ2-1; D is undetermined. The germline gives CDR1 SGHVS, CDR2 FQNEAQ. The CDR3 is 14 amino acids. V lost 3 bases, J lost 8 bases, and 14 bases lay in between. The CDR3 is CASSFSRIVDEQFF. The CDR3 DNA reads TGTGCCAGCAGCTTTTCTAGGATTGTGGATGAGCAGTTCTTC. Together with reference TRBV7-8 and TRBJ2-1, the CDR3 gives the full variable domain: GAGVSQSPRYKVAKRGQDVALRCDPISGHVSLFWYQQALGQGPEFLTYFQNEAQLDKSGLPSDRFFAERPEGSVSTLKIQRTQQEDSAVYLCASSFSRIVDEQFFGPGTRLTVL.

The V call is TRBV5-1, the J call TRBJ1-2, with a weak D call TRBD1 (5 bases). The CDR3 extends over 14 amino acids. CDR1 is SGHRS, CDR2 YFSETQ, per germline. The V end was cut by 1 base, the J end by 4 bases, with 11 bases between. As DNA, the CDR3 is TGCGCCAGCAGCTTGTGGGGGGTATCCTATGGCTACACCTTC. It yields the protein CASSLWGVSYGYTF. The full variable domain, its missing parts supplied by reference TRBV5-1 and TRBJ1-2, is KAGVTQTPRYLIKTRGQQVTLSCSPISGHRSVSWYQQTPGQGLQFLFEYFSETQRNKGNFPGRFSGRQFSNSRSEMNVSTLELGDSALYLCASSLWGVSYGYTFGSGTRLTVV.

This chain uses TRBV5-1 with TRBJ2-5, with TRBD2 identical over 11 bases. CDR1 is SGHRS and CDR2 is YFSETQ in the germline V gene. The CDR3 is 15 amino acids. After removal of 4 bases from V and 5 bases from J, the junction contained 7 bases not matched to a gene. CDR3 region: CASSLGTSGTETQYF. Here the CDR3 DNA reads TGCGCCAGCAGCCTTGGGACTAGCGGTACGGAGACCCAGTACTTC.

This rearrangement joins TRBV5-6 to TRBJ2-7; 8 bases map to TRBD2. The CDR3 is made up of 15 amino acids. Trimming removed 0 bases from V and 2 bases from J; junction bases left unmatched: 4. From germline, CDR1 is SGHDT and CDR2 YYEEEE. The CDR3 coding sequence is TGTGCCAGCAGCTTGGTTTCGGGAGGGCCCTACGAGCAGTACTTC. This sequence encodes CASSLVSGGPYEQYF.